This T cell receptor (beta chain) was profiled in a study of cytomegalovirus exposure and HLA in healthy donors. Study-level information: It was reported in a later analysis that the approximately 110 validation repertoires used the same platform as the 666 first-cohort repertoires. General study results and limits: Subsequent analysis revealed that first-cohort TCR clusters tended to co-occur in the approximately 120 validation repertoires.

Comment on this clone: Its target is not known.

The table came from immunoSEQ multiplex PCR; TCRdb's copy has only in-frame clones and leaves some out. This table holds about 360,000 clones, roughly 85% found once. The donors were in the roughly 120-subject validation cohort; that cohort was separate from the roughly 730-subject first cohort. From germline, CDR1 is SGHDN and CDR2 FVKESK. V was shortened by 3 bases and J by 5 bases, with 16 bases between the two germline ends. The CDR3 sequence is 15 residues long. Input material: PBMCs. The rearrangement links TRBV14 to TRBJ2-5, with D possibly TRBD1 on 7 matching bases. This sequence was found in a young woman in good health and CMV-seronegative. The CDR3 here is CASSHLTGRIETQYF. The CDR3 region has the DNA TGTGCCAGCAGCCACCTGACAGGGAGGATTGAGACCCAGTACTTC.